A selection of T cell receptor beta chains follows, all from one sample in a study of CD8 T cells in Susac syndrome. TCRdb re-analysed the immunoSEQ multiplex PCR reads in MiXCR, keeping a single row per CDR3 protein. Among 95,000 to 150,000 distinct CDR3 sequences, more than 90% were seen once, and the ten largest hold approximately 0.22%. The specimen sequenced was CD8+ T cells from PBMCs. The source is a human donor with Susac syndrome. CDR3s leave out the opening cysteine and the closing phenylalanine or tryptophan.

cdr3_aa: ASNRQGGWGRETQY
cdr3_length: 14
v_call: TRBV6-2/TRBV6-3

cdr3_aa: ASSLAGTGGRETQY
cdr3_length: 14
v_call: TRBV7-9

cdr3_aa: SARAPQGVVAYEQY
cdr3_length: 14
v_call: TRBV20-1

cdr3_aa: ASSLVGGTQPQH
cdr3_length: 12
v_call: TRBV7-9

cdr3_aa: ATTRGGHNEQF
cdr3_length: 11
v_call: TRBV6-2/TRBV6-3

cdr3_aa: ASSPRAGRGMNYGYT
cdr3_length: 15
v_call: TRBV4-1

cdr3_aa: ASSLIPSEQY
cdr3_length: 10
v_call: TRBV7-9

cdr3_aa: ASRTGTRTDTQY
cdr3_length: 12
v_call: TRBV6-6

cdr3_aa: SATGTQNRVKETQY
cdr3_length: 14
v_call: TRBV20-1

cdr3_aa: ASTPPTPTIRQETQY
cdr3_length: 15
v_call: TRBV12-3/TRBV12-4

cdr3_aa: ASSSRDLNQPQH
cdr3_length: 12
v_call: TRBV7-9

cdr3_aa: ASRNPAGVRAGELF
cdr3_length: 14
v_call: TRBV5-1